The 9 T cell receptor beta chains in this list originate from one sample, sequenced in a study of shared clonotypes between healthy human individuals. Here immunoSEQ multiplex PCR was the method, and the copy in TCRdb shows in-frame clones only, minus some. The data show hundreds of thousands of clones, with approximately 95% seen just once and over 0.095% held by the top ten. Terminally differentiated effector memory CD45RA+ cells were left out of the naive CD8 fraction, which was CD45RO-negative and positively selected for CCR7. Material for sequencing was naive CD8+ T cells sorted from blood. The receptor set was obtained from a woman in her twenties or thirties in good health.

V gene TRBV2 combines with J gene TRBJ1-4; D gene unclear. CDR1 and CDR2 (germline): SNHLY, FYNNEI. Trimming shortened V by 8 bases and J by 0 bases, and 7 bases separated the two germline ends. CDR3 size: 13 residues. The CDR3 reads CASLQTTNEKLFF. In DNA form, the CDR3 reads TGTGCCAGCCTGCAGACAACTAATGAAAAACTGTTTTTT.

V and J are TRBV30 and TRBJ2-7; 9 bases agree with TRBD1. V lost 0 bases, J lost 0 bases, and 3 bases stayed unmatched. The CDR3 consists of 15 residues. Germline CDR1 and CDR2: GTSNPN and SVGIG (reference sequence). Here the CDR3 reads CAWSVGTGSSYEQYF. The CDR3, as DNA: TGTGCCTGGAGTGTAGGGACAGGGAGCTCCTACGAGCAGTACTTC.

V gene TRBV15 combines with J gene TRBJ2-3; D unclear. The CDR3 runs to 16 residues. CDR1 LNHNV and CDR2 YYDKDF come from the germline V gene (reference sequence). V lost 2 bases and J lost 4, with 16 bases in between. CDR3 region: CATSRPPPKAPDTQYF. The CDR3 nucleotides read TGTGCCACCAGCAGACCGCCCCCCAAGGCCCCAGATACGCAGTATTTT.

This chain connects TRBV2 to TRBJ1-5; the D gene is possibly TRBD1 (6 bases). Trimming shortened V by 4 bases and J by 6 bases, and 13 bases separated the two germline ends. This CDR3 has 14 amino acids. The germline V gene encodes CDR1 SNHLY and CDR2 FYNNEI. CDR3 region: CASSVSRGGQPQHF. As DNA, the CDR3 is TGTGCCAGCAGTGTGTCCAGGGGAGGTCAGCCCCAGCATTTT.

This clone appeared once. The V call is TRBV28, the J call TRBJ1-1; D remains unclear. This CDR3 has 12 amino acids. V was trimmed by 6 bases and J by 4 bases, leaving 9 bases between them. Germline lookup yields CDR1 MDHEN and CDR2 SYDVKM. For the CDR3, the DNA is TGTGCCAGCAGCGGATGGGCCACTGAAGCTTTCTTT. Amino acid sequence: CASSGWATEAFF.

The sample holds one count of this clone. V is TRBV29-1 and J is TRBJ2-3; no clear D gene. Germline V CDR1 and CDR2: SQVTM, ANQGSEA. With 5 bases removed from V and 4 bases from J, the gap between germline ends came to 13 bases. The CDR3 runs 13 residues. CDR3 sequence: CSVLRIGADTQYF. The DNA for the CDR3 is TGCAGCGTTCTGCGGATTGGGGCAGATACGCAGTATTTT.

The chain employs TRBV19 and TRBJ1-5, with D possibly being TRBD1 (6 bases). Trimming removed 3 bases from V and 3 bases from J, with 15 bases in between. There are 16 residues in the CDR3. The germline CDR1 and CDR2 sequences are LNHDA and SQIVND (reference sequence). CDR3 bases: TGTGCCAGTAGTATTAGAGGGGCAGGGGTCAATCAGCCCCAGCATTTT. Translation gives CASSIRGAGVNQPQHF.

This chain joins TRBV28 and TRBJ2-7, with D unresolved. Germline-derived CDR1 and CDR2 are MDHEN and SYDVKM. The CDR3 runs to 16 residues. The ends were cut back, 4 bases at V and 5 bases at J, with 21 bases in the middle. Here the CDR3 reads CASSYFLDTSLDEQYF. The CDR3 DNA reads TGTGCCAGCAGTTACTTTCTCGACACCTCTCTAGACGAGCAGTACTTC.

V gene TRBV6-4 combines with J gene TRBJ2-7; the D gene is possibly TRBD1 (7 bases). The V end was cut by 3 bases, the J end by 7 bases, with 16 bases between. The length of the CDR3 is 14 residues. Germline V gene lookup returns CDR1 MRHNA and CDR2 SNTAGT. DNA for the CDR3: TGTGCCAGCAGTGAGACAGGGAGGCTTGGGGAGCAGTACTTC. It yields the protein CASSETGRLGEQYF.